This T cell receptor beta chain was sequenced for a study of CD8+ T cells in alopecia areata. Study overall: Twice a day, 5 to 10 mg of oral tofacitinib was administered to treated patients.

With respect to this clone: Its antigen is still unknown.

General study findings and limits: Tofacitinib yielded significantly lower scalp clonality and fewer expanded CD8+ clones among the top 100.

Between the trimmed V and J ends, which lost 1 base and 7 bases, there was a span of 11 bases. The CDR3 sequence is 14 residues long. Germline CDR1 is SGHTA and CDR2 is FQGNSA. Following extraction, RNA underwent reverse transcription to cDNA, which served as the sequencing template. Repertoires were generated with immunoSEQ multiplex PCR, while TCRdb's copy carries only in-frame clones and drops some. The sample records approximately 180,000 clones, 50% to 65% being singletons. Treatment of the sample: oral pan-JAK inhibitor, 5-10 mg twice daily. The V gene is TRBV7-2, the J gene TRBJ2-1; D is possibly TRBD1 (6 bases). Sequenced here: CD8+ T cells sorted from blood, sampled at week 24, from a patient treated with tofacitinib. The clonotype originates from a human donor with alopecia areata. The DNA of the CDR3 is TGTGCCAGCAGCTTAGGAGTAGGGGGTAATGAGCAGTTCTTC. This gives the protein CASSLGVGGNEQFF.